A single T cell receptor beta chain is shown here with its context. Its cognate antigen is unknown. The method was immunoSEQ multiplex PCR; TCRdb's version includes in-frame clones alone and lacks a portion of them. The sample shows 120,000 or so clones, 70% to 90% of them seen only once. The data derive from a study of cytomegalovirus exposure and HLA in healthy donors. Study overall: A later analysis reported the 100 to 150 validation repertoires used the same platform as the roughly 700 first-cohort repertoires. Whole-study results and caveats: The study flagged 150 to 200 TCR beta chains as cytomegalovirus-associated.

The sample taken for sequencing was PBMCs. The sequence came from a woman in her late teens or twenties in good health and CMV-seronegative.

DNA for the CDR3: TGTGCCAGCAGCCCAGGCGAGTTTGAAGCTTTCTTT. It yields the protein CASSPGEFEAFF. The V gene is TRBV11-3, the J gene TRBJ1-1, with no clear D. Germline V gene sequence: CDR1 SGHNT, CDR2 YENEEA. V dropped 5 bases and J dropped 7 bases, with 11 bases sitting between them. The CDR3 runs 12 residues.